What follows is one TCR beta chain and its context. Its matching antigen is unknown. Primers included in the PCR were 60 Vbeta and 13 Jbeta primers. Repertoires were generated with immunoSEQ multiplex PCR, while TCRdb's copy carries only in-frame clones and drops some. The sample contains more than 85,000 clones, 60% to 70% of which appear only once. The sample is drawn from a study of cytomegalovirus exposure and HLA in healthy donors. For the study at large: Some 85 million unique TCRs from HLA-typed donors were held in an early data release. Study-wide points: Follow-up analysis later connected one missense variant in DCLRE1C with trimming of TCR beta V- and J-genes.

Material: PBMCs. The receptor was derived from a woman in her thirties in good health and CMV-seronegative.

The DNA of the CDR3 is TGCGCCAGCAGTGATCAAGGGGGCCGTGGCTACACCTTC. As protein: CASSDQGGRGYTF. The V and J genes are TRBV10-2 and TRBJ1-2; 7 positions agree with TRBD1. The CDR3 runs 13 residues. Germline lookup yields CDR1 WSHSY and CDR2 SAAADI. V lost 3 bases to trimming and J lost 7 bases; unmatched junction nucleotides: 5.